This TCR beta chain was found in a study of blood T cell repertoires in COVID-19. The CDR3 sequence is 15 residues long. Trimming pared 5 bases from V and 1 base from J, leaving 12 bases between. From germline, CDR1 is MNHEY and CDR2 SMNVEV (reference sequence). The method was immunoSEQ multiplex PCR; TCRdb's version includes in-frame clones alone and lacks a portion of them. The sample lists approximately 170,000 clones; approximately 90% were seen once. V is TRBV27 and J is TRBJ2-1; no reliable D call. This TCR came from a man younger than 35 with active or convalescent COVID-19. Sequencing was carried out using peripheral blood. The CDR3 reads CASSIDTLSYNEQFF. CDR3 bases: TGTGCCAGCAGTATTGACACCCTATCCTACAATGAGCAGTTCTTC.